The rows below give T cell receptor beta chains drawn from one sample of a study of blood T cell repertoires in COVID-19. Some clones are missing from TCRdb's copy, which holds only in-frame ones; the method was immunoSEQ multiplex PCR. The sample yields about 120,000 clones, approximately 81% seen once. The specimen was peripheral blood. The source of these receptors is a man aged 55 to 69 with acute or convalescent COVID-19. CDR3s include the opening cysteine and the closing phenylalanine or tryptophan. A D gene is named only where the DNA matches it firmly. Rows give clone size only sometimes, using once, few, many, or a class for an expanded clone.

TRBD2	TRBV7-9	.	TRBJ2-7	TGTGCCAGCAGCTTCAGCGGGAGGGCCGGAGAGCAGTACTTC	CASSFSGRAGEQYF
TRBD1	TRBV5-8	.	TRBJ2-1	TGTGCCAGCAGCTGGGGGGGACAGGGTCCCTACAATGAGCAGTTCTTC	CASSWGGQGPYNEQFF
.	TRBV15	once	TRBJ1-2	TGTGCCACCAGCAGAGAACAGGGACATAACTATGGCTACACCTTC	CATSREQGHNYGYTF
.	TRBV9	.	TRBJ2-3	TGTGCCAGCAGCGTAGTGAGCGGAGGAGGAGATACGCAGTATTTT	CASSVVSGGGDTQYF
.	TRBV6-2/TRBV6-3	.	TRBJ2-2	TGTGCCAGCAGTAACAGTAGGACCGGGGAGCTGTTTTTT	CASSNSRTGELFF
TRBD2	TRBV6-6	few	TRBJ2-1	TGTGCCAGCACCCTCTTCACTAGCGGGACTTTAGATGAGCAGTTCTTC	CASTLFTSGTLDEQFF
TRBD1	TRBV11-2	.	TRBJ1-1	TGTGCCAGCAGCCTTCCGGACAGGGAAGTAGTGGGGCCTGAAGCTTTCTTT	CASSLPDREVVGPEAFF
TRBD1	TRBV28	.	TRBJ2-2	TGTGCCAGCAGAAAGGACAGGGCGGGCACCGGGGAGCTGTTTTTT	CASRKDRAGTGELFF
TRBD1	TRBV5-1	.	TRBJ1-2	TGCGCCAGCAGCTACGACAGGGAAGATGGCTACACCTTC	CASSYDREDGYTF
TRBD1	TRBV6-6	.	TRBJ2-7	TGTGCCAGCAGCTTCAACAGGGGTGTCTACGAGCAGTACTTC	CASSFNRGVYEQYF
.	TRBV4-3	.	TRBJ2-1	TGCGCCAGCAGCCAAGATCTGCTCCCCAGCTCCTACAATGAGCAGTTCTTC	CASSQDLLPSSYNEQFF
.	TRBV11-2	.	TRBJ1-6	TGTGCCAGCAGCTATGGGGCAGGGAACTCACCCCTCCACTTT	CASSYGAGNSPLHF
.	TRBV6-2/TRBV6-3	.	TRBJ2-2	TGTGCCAGCAGTTACCGACAGATTCTTAACACCGGGGAGCTGTTTTTT	CASSYRQILNTGELFF
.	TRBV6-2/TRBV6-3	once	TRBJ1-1	TGTGCCAGCAGTTATAACCCCGGGGGGGCGTACACTGAAGCTTTCTTT	CASSYNPGGAYTEAFF
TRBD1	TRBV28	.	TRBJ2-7	TGTGCCAGCAGTTCGACCGGGACAGGGGTCGCCTACGAGCAGTACTTC	CASSSTGTGVAYEQYF
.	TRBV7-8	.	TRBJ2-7	TGTGCCAGCAGCGATCACCGGGACACATCCTACGAGCAGTACTTC	CASSDHRDTSYEQYF
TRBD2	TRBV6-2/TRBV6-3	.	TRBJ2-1	TGTGCCAGCAGTTACTACGAGGGCCGGACTAGCGGGAGACGGGACAATGAGCAGTTCTTC	CASSYYEGRTSGRRDNEQFF
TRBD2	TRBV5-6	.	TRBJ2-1	TGTGCCAGCAGCCATAGCGGGGCATACAATGAGCAGTTCTTC	CASSHSGAYNEQFF
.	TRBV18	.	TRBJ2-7	TGTGCCAGCTCATGGGGGCAGACCTACGAGCAGTACTTC	CASSWGQTYEQYF
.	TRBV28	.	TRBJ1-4	TGTGCCAGCATACGGTCGGCAGGTGAAGAAAAACTGTTTTTT	CASIRSAGEEKLFF
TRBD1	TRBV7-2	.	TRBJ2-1	TGTGCCAGCAGCCGTACTCATAACAGGGGATTGGCTTACAATGAGCAGTTCTTC	CASSRTHNRGLAYNEQFF
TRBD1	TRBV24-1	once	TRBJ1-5	TGTGCCACCAGTGACTCGACAGGGGGGGGCTTCGGACAGCCCCAGCATTTT	CATSDSTGGGFGQPQHF
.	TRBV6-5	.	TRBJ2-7	TGTGCCAGCAGGCGGGACTCCGTCTCCTACGAGCAGTACTTC	CASRRDSVSYEQYF
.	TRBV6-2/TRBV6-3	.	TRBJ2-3	TGTGCCAGCACCCCGACTTTCCCTATAGATACGCAGTATTTT	CASTPTFPIDTQYF
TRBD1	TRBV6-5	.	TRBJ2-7	TGTGCCAGCAGCCTTCGGACAGGTATTTACGAGCAGTACTTC	CASSLRTGIYEQYF
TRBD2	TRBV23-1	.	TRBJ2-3	TGCGCCAGCAGTCCTAACCTAGCGGGAGTGGCAGATACGCAGTATTTT	CASSPNLAGVADTQYF
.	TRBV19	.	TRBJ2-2	TGTGCCAGTACCCCCCGGGACATTAGGAACACCGGGGAGCTGTTTTTT	CASTPRDIRNTGELFF
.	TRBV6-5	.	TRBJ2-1	TGTGCCAGCAGTCAGGGCAAGGAGCAGTTCTTC	CASSQGKEQFF
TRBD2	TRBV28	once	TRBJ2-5	TGTGCCAGCAGTTTTAGCGGGACCTCCTCCGGGGGGGAGACCCAGTACTTC	CASSFSGTSSGGETQYF
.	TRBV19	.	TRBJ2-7	TGTGCCAGTAGTATAGCTGCAGCGGGCTACTACGAGCAGTACTTC	CASSIAAAGYYEQYF
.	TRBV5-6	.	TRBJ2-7	TGTGCCAGCAGCGCCCAGGGCTTTTCTTCCTATTACGAGCAGTACTTC	CASSAQGFSSYYEQYF
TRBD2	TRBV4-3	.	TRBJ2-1	TGCGCCAGCAGCTTCTCAGGCGGGAGGTCAAATGAGCAGTTCTTC	CASSFSGGRSNEQFF